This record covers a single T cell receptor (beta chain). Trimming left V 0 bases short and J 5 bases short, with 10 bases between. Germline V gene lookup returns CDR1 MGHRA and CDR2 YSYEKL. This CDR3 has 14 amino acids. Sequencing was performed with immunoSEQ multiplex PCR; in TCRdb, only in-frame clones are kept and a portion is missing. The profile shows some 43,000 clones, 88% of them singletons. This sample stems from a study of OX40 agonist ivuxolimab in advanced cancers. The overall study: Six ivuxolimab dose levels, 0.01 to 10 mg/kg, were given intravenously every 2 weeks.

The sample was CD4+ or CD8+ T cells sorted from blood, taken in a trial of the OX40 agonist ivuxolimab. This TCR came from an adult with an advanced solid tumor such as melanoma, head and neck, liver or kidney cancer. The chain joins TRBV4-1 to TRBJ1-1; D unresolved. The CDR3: CASSQELGRTEAFF. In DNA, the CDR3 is TGCGCCAGCAGCCAAGAACTGGGGAGGACTGAAGCTTTCTTT.